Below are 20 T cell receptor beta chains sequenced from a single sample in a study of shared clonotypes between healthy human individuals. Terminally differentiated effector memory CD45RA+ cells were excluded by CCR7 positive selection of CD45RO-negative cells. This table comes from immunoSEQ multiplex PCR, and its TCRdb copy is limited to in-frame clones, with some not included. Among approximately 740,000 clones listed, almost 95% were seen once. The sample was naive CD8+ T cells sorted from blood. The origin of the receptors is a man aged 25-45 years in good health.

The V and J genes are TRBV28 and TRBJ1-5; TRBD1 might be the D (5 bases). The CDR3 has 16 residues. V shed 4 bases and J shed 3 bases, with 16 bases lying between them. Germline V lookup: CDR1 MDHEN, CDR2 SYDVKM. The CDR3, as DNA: TGTGCCAGCAGTTCCCCCCCAGGGACCCTCAATCAGCCCCAGCATTTT. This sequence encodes CASSSPPGTLNQPQHF.

The chain's CDR3 is CASSLDGLPISTGELFF. CDR3 sequence (DNA): TGTGCCAGCTCTCTTGATGGACTACCGATCTCCACCGGGGAGCTGTTTTTT. This rearrangement joins TRBV18 to TRBJ2-2; a weak D match, TRBD2 (6 bases). The germline V gene has CDR1 KGHSH and CDR2 LQKENI. CDR3 length: 17 amino acids. Trimming removed 6 bases at V and 4 bases at J, with 21 bases between.

The CDR3 sequence: CASSARGQARTEAFF. The CDR3, as DNA: TGTGCCAGCAGCGCCCGGGGACAGGCTCGCACTGAAGCTTTCTTT. The J gene is TRBJ1-1, the V gene TRBV2; TRBD1 agrees at 8 bases. CDR3 length: 15 residues. Trimming removed 6 bases from V and 4 bases from J; junction bases left unmatched: 10. The V gene's germline CDR1 is SNHLY and CDR2 FYNNEI.

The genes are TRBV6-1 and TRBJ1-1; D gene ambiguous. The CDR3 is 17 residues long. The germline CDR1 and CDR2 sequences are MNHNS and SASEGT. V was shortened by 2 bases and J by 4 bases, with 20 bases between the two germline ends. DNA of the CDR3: TGTGCCAGCAGTGAAACGGCAGAGATATACTTTGGCACTGAAGCTTTCTTT. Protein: CASSETAEIYFGTEAFF.

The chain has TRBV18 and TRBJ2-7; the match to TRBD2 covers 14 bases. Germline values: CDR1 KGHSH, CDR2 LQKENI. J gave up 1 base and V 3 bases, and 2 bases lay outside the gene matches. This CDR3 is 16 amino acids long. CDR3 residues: CASSPTSGRESYEQYF. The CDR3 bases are TGTGCCAGCTCACCGACTAGCGGGAGGGAATCCTACGAGCAGTACTTC.

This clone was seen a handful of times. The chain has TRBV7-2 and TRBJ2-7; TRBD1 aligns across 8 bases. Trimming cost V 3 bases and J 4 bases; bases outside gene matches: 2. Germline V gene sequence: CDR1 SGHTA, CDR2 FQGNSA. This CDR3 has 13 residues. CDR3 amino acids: CASSFRQGYEQYF. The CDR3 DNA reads TGTGCCAGCAGCTTCAGACAGGGGTACGAGCAGTACTTC.

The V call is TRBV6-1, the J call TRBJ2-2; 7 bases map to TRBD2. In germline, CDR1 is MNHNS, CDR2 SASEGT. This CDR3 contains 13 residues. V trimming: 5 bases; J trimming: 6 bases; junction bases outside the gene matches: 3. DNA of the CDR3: TGTGCCAGCAGTTTGGGGAGGGCCGGGGAGCTGTTTTTT. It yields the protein CASSLGRAGELFF.

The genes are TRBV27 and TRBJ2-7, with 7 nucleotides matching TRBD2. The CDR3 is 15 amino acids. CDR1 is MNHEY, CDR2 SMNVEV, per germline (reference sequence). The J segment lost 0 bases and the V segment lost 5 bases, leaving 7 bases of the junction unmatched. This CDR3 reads CASSTTSQASYEQYF. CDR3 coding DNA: TGTGCCAGCAGTACGACTAGCCAGGCCTCCTACGAGCAGTACTTC.

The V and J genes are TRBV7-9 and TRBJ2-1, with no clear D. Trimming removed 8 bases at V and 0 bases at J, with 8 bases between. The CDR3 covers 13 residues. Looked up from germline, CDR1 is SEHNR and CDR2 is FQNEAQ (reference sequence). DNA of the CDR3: TGTGCCAGCCGTATAAGCTCCTACAATGAGCAGTTCTTC. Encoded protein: CASRISSYNEQFF.

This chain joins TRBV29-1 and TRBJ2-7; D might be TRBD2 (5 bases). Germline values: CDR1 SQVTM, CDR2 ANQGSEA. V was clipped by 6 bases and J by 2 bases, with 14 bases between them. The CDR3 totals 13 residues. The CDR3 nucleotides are TGCAGCGTGAGCTATGTCGGGACCTACGAGCAGTACTTC. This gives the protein CSVSYVGTYEQYF.

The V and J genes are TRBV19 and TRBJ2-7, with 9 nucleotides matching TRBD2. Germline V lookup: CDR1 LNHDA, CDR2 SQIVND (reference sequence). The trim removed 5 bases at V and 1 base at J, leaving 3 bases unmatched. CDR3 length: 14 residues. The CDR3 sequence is CASSLAGASYEQYF. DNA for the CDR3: TGTGCCAGTAGTTTAGCGGGAGCTTCCTACGAGCAGTACTTC. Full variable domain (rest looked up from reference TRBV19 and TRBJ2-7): DGGITQSPKYLFRKEGQNVTLSCEQNLNHDAMYWYRQDPGQGLRLIYYSQIVNDFQKGDIAEGYSVSREKKESFPLTVTSAQKNPTAFYLCASSLAGASYEQYFGPGTRLTVT.

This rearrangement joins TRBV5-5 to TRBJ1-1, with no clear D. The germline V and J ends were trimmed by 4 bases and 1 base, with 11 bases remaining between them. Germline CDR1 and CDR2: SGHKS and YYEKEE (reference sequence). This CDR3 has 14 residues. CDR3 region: CASSLRGENTEAFF. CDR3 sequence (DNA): TGTGCCAGCAGCCTCCGAGGAGAGAACACTGAAGCTTTCTTT.

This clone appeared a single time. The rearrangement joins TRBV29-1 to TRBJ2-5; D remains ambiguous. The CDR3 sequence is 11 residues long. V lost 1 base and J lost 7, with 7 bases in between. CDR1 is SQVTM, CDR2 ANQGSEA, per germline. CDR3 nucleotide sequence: TGCAGCGTTGAAGTGCTGGGGACCCAGTACTTC. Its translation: CSVEVLGTQYF. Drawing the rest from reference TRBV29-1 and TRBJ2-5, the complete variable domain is SAVISQKPSRDICQRGTSLTIQCQVDSQVTMMFWYRQQPGQSLTLIATANQGSEATYESGFVIDKFPISRPNLTFSTLTVSNMSPEDSSIYLCSVEVLGTQYFGPGTRLLVL.

The CDR3 coding sequence is TGTGCCACCAGCAGGACAGGGTCTCAGCCCCAGCATTTT. Its translation: CATSRTGSQPQHF. The chain has TRBV15 and TRBJ1-5; 7 positions agree with TRBD1. V was pared by 3 bases and J by 6 bases, with 2 bases of the junction left unmatched. CDR3 length: 13 residues. CDR1 and CDR2 from the germline V gene are LNHNV and YYDKDF (reference sequence).

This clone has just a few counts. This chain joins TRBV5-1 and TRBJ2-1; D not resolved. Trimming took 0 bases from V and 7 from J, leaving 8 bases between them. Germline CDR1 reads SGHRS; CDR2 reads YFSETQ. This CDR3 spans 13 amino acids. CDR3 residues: CASSLVRRNEQFF. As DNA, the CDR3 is TGCGCCAGCAGCTTGGTCCGACGGAATGAGCAGTTCTTC.

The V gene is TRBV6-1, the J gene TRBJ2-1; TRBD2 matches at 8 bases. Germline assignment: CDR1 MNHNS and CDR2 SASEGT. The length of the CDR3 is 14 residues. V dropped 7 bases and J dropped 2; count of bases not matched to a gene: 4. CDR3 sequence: CASTVSGTYNEQFF. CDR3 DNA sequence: TGTGCCAGCACGGTTAGCGGGACCTACAATGAGCAGTTCTTC.

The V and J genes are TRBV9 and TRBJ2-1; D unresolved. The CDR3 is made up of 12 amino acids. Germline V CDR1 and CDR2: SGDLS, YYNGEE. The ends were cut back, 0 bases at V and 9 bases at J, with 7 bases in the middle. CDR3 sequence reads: CASSVGLTEQFF. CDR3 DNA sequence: TGTGCCAGCAGCGTAGGACTGACTGAGCAGTTCTTC.

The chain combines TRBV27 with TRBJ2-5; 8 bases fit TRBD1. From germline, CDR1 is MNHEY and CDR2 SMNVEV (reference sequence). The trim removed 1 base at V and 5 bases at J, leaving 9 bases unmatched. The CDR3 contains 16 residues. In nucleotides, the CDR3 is TGTGCCAGCAGTTTATTTGGACAGGGTCGGGGGGAGACCCAGTACTTC. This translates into CASSLFGQGRGETQYF.

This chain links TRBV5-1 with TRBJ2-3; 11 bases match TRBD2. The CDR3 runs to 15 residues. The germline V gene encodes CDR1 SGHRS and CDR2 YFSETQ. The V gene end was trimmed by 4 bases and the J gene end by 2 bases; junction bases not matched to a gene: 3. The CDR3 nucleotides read TGCGCCAGCAGCCCGGGACTAGCGGACACAGATACGCAGTATTTT. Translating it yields CASSPGLADTDTQYF.

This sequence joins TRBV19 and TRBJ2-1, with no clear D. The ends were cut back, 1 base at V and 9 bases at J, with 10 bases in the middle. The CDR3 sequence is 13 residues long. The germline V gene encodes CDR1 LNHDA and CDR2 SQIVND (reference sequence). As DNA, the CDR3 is TGTGCCAGTAGTATAGTCCCGACACGTGAGCAGTTCTTC. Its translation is CASSIVPTREQFF. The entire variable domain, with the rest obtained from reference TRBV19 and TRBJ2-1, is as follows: DGGITQSPKYLFRKEGQNVTLSCEQNLNHDAMYWYRQDPGQGLRLIYYSQIVNDFQKGDIAEGYSVSREKKESFPLTVTSAQKNPTAFYLCASSIVPTREQFFGPGTRLTVL.